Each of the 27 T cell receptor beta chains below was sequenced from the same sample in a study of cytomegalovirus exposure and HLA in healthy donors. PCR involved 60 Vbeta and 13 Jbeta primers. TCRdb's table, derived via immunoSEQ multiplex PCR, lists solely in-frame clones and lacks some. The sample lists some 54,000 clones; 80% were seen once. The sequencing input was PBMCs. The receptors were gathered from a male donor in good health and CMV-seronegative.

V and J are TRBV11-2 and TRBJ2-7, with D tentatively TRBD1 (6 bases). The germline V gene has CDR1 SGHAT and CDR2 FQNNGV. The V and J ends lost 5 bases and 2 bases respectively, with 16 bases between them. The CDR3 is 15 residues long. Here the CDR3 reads CASSPRRDTPYEQYF. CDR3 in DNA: TGTGCCAGCAGCCCACGACGGGACACCCCCTACGAGCAGTACTTC.

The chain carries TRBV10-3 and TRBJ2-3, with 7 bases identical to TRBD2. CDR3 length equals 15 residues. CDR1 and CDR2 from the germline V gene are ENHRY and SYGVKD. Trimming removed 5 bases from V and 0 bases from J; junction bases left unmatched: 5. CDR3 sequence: CAISQRGPSTDTQYF. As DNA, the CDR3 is TGTGCCATCAGTCAGCGGGGCCCAAGCACAGATACGCAGTATTTT.

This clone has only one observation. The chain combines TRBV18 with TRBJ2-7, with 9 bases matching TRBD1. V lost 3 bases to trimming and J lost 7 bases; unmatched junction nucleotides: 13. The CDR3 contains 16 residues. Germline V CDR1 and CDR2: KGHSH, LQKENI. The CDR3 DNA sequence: TGTGCCAGCTCACCGTCTCGGGACAGGGTTACGAAGGAGCAGTACTTC. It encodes CASSPSRDRVTKEQYF.

For the CDR3, the DNA is TGTGCCAGCAGCTTTGGGACAGGGGGGAGATGGGACGAAAAACTGTTTTTT. Translating it yields CASSFGTGGRWDEKLFF. This sequence joins TRBV7-2 and TRBJ1-4; 11 bases line up with TRBD1. V dropped 3 bases and J dropped 8; count of bases not matched to a gene: 11. The CDR3 sequence is 17 residues long. CDR1 and CDR2 from the germline V gene are SGHTA and FQGNSA. Drawing the rest from reference TRBV7-2 and TRBJ1-4, the complete variable domain is GAGVSQSPSNKVTEKGKDVELRCDPISGHTALYWYRQSLGQGLEFLIYFQGNSAPDKSGLPSDRFSAERTGGSVSTLTIQRTQQEDSAVYLCASSFGTGGRWDEKLFFGSGTQLSVL.

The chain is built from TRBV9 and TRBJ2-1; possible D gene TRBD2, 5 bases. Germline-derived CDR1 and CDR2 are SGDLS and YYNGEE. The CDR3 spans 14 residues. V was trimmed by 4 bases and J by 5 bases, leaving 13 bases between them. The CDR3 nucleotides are TGTGCCAGCAGCCAGCCGGGGTCCCACAATGAGCAGTTCTTC. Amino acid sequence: CASSQPGSHNEQFF.

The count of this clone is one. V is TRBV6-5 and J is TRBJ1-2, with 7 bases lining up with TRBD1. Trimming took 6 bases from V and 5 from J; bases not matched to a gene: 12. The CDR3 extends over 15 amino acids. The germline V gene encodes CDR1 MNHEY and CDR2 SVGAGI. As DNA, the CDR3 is TGTGCCAGCAGAATTCGGACAGGTGGGGGGTATGGCTACACCTTC. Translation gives CASRIRTGGGYGYTF.

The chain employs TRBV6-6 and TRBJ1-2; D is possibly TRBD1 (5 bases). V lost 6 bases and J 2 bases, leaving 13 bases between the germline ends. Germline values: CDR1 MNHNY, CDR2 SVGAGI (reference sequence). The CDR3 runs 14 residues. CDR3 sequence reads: CASSQGRANYGYTF. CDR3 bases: TGTGCCAGCAGCCAGGGAAGGGCCAACTATGGCTACACCTTC.

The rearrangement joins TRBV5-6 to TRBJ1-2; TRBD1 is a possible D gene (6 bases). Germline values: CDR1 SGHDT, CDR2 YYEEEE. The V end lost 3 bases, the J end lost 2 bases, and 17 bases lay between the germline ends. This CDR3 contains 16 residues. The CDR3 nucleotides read TGTGCCAGCAGCTCACCGGGACAAACGCTGAACTATGGCTACACCTTC. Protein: CASSSPGQTLNYGYTF.

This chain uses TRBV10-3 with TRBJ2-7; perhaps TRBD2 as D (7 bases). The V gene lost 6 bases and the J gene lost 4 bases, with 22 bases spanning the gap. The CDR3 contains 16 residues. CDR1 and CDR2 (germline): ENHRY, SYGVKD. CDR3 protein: CAIRGGQGPTLYEQYF. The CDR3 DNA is TGTGCCATCAGGGGGGGGCAGGGGCCCACATTATACGAGCAGTACTTC.

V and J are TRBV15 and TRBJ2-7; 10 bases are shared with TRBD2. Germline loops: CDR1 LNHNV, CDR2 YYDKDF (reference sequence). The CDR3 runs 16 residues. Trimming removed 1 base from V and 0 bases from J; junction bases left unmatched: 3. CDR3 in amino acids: CATSRAPSGGSYEQYF. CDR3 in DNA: TGTGCCACCAGCAGAGCCCCTAGCGGGGGCTCCTACGAGCAGTACTTC.

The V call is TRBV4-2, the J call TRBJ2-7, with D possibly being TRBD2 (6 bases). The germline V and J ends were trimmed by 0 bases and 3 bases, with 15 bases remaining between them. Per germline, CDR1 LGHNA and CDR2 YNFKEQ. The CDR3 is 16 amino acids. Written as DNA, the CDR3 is TGTGCCAGCAGCCAAGACGGGAGCCACAATTTCTACGAGCAGTACTTC. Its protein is CASSQDGSHNFYEQYF.

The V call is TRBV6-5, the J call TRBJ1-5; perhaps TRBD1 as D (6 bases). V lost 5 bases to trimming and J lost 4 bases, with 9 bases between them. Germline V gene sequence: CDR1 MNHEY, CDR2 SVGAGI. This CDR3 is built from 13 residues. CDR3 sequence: CASSHRENQPQHF. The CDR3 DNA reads TGTGCCAGCAGTCACAGGGAGAATCAGCCCCAGCATTTT.

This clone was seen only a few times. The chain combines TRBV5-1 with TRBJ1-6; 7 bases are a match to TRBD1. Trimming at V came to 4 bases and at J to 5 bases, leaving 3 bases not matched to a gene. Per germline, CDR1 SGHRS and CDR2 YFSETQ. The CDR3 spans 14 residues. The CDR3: CASSPGQDNSPLHF. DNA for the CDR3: TGCGCCAGCAGCCCCGGACAGGATAATTCACCCCTCCACTTT.

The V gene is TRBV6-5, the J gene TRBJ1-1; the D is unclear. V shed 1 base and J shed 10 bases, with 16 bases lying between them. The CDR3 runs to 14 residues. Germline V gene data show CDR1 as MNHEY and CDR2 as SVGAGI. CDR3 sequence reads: CASSYLVSPSRAFF. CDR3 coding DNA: TGTGCCAGCAGTTACTTGGTCTCGCCGTCTAGAGCTTTCTTT.

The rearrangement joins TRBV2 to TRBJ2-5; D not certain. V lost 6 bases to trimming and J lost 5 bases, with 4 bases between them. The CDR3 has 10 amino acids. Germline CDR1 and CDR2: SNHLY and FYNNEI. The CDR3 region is CASREETQYF. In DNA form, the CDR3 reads TGTGCCAGCAGGGAGGAGACCCAGTACTTC.

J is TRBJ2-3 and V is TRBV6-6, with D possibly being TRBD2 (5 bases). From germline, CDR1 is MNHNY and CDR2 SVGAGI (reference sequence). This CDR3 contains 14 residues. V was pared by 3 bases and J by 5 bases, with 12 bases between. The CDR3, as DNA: TGTGCCAGCAGTTATAGGGAGAGCGGAGATACGCAGTATTTT. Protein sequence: CASSYRESGDTQYF.

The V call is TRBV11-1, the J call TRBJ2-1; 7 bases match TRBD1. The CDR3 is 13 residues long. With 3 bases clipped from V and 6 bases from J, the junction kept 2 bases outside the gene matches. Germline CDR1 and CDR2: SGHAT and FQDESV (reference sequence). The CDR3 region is CASSFRQGNEQFF. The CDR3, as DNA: TGTGCCAGCAGCTTTAGACAGGGCAATGAGCAGTTCTTC.

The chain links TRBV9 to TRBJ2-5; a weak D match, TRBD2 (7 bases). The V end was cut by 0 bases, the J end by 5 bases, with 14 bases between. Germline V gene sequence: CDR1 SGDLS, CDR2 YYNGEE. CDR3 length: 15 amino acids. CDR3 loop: CASSVEGGAVETQYF. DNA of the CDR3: TGTGCCAGCAGCGTAGAAGGGGGGGCCGTTGAGACCCAGTACTTC.

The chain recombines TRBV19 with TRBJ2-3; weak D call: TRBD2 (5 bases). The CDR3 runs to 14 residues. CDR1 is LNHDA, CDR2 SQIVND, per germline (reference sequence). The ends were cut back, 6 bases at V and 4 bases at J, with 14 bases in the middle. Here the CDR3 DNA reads TGTGCCAGTAGCCGCCTACTAGGGTCAGATACGCAGTATTTT. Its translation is CASSRLLGSDTQYF.

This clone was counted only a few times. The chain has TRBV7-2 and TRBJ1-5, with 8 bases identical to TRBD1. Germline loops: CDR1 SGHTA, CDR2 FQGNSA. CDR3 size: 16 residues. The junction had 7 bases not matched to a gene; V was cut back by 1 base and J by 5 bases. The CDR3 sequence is CASSLGLGQGDQPQHF. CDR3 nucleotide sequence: TGTGCCAGCAGCTTAGGTTTAGGACAGGGCGATCAGCCCCAGCATTTT. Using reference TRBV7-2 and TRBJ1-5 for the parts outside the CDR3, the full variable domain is GAGVSQSPSNKVTEKGKDVELRCDPISGHTALYWYRQSLGQGLEFLIYFQGNSAPDKSGLPSDRFSAERTGGSVSTLTIQRTQQEDSAVYLCASSLGLGQGDQPQHFGDGTRLSIL.

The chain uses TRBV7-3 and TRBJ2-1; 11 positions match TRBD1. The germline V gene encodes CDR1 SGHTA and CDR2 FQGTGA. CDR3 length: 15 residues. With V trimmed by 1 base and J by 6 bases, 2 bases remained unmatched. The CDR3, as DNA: TGTGCCAGCAGCTTAAGAGGGACAGGGGGCAATGAGCAGTTCTTC. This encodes CASSLRGTGGNEQFF. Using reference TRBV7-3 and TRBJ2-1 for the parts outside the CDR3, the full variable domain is GAGVSQTPSNKVTEKGKYVELRCDPISGHTALYWYRQSLGQGPEFLIYFQGTGAADDSGLPNDRFFAVRPEGSVSTLKIQRTERGDSAVYLCASSLRGTGGNEQFFGPGTRLTVL.

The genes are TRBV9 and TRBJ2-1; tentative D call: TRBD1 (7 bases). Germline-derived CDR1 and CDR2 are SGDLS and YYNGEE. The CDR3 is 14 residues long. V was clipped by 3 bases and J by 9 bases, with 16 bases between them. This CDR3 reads CASSAAGGRIEQFF. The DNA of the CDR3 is TGTGCCAGCAGCGCTGCAGGGGGGAGGATTGAGCAGTTCTTC.

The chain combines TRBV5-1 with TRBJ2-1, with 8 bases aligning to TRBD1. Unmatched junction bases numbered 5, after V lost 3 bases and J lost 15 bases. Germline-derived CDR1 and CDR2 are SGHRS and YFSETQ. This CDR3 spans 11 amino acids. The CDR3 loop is CASSSQGGPFF. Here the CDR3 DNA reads TGCGCCAGCAGCTCACAGGGGGGCCCGTTCTTC. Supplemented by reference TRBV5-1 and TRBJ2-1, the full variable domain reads KAGVTQTPRYLIKTRGQQVTLSCSPISGHRSVSWYQQTPGQGLQFLFEYFSETQRNKGNFPGRFSGRQFSNSRSEMNVSTLELGDSALYLCASSSQGGPFFGPGTRLTVL.

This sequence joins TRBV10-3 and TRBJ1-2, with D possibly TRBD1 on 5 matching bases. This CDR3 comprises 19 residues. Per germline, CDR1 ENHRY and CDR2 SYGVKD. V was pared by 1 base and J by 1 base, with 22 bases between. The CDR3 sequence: CAISELGEDRALLNYGYTF. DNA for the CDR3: TGTGCCATCAGTGAGTTGGGGGAGGACCGAGCCCTACTTAACTATGGCTACACCTTC.

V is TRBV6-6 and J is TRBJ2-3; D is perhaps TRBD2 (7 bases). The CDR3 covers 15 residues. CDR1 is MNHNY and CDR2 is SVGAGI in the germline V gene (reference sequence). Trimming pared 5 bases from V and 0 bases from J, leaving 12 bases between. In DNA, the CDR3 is TGTGCCAGCAGTCAAGGGGGGGGTAGCACAGATACGCAGTATTTT. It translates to CASSQGGGSTDTQYF.

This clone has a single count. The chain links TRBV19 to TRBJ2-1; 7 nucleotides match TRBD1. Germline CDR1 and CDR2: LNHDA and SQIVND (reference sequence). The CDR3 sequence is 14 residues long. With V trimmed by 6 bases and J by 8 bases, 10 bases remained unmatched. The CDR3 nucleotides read TGTGCCAGTAGGACAGGGTCCTTTACTGATGAGCAGTTCTTC. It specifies CASRTGSFTDEQFF.

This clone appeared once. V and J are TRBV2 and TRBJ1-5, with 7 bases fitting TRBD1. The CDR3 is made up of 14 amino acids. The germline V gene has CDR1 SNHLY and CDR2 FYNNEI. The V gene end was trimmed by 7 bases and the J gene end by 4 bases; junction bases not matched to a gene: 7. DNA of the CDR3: TGTGCCAGCATGCGGACAGGTGGGAATCAGCCCCAGCATTTT. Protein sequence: CASMRTGGNQPQHF. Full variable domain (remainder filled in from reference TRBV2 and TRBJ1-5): EPEVTQTPSHQVTQMGQEVILRCVPISNHLYFYWYRQILGQKVEFLVSFYNNEISEKSEIFDDQFSVERPDGSNFTLKIRSTKLEDSAMYFCASMRTGGNQPQHFGDGTRLSIL.